The present T cell receptor (beta chain) was sequenced within a study of radiotherapy plus CTLA-4 blockade in lung cancer. Study at large: There were objective responses in approximately 19% of patients, and over 30% had disease control.

Findings and limits, study-wide: Following radiotherapy plus ipilimumab, tumor-derived TCR clones expanded in the blood. Reports identified early blood T cell clone dynamics, with interferon-beta, as the best response predictor.

A note on this clone: What it binds is not known.

Focal radiation plus CTLA-4 blockade with ipilimumab was given to patients with chemo-refractory metastatic non-small-cell lung cancer. Germline V gives CDR1 SGHKS, CDR2 YYEKEE (reference sequence). This CDR3 is built from 14 residues. Trimming pared 4 bases from V and 5 bases from J, leaving 16 bases between. This table comes from immunoSEQ multiplex PCR, and its TCRdb copy is limited to in-frame clones, with some not included. The sample has about 77,000 clones, roughly four fifths seen once. The receptor was isolated from a human donor with non-small cell lung cancer whose response to radiotherapy plus ipilimumab could not be evaluated. The sample in question was peripheral blood, obtained from a patient treated with radiotherapy plus ipilimumab. The chain uses TRBV5-5 and TRBJ2-7; D perhaps matches TRBD1 (5 bases). The CDR3 DNA reads as TGTGCCAGCAGCCCCCCGTTGGGGCTCGACGAGCAGTACTTC. Protein product: CASSPPLGLDEQYF.